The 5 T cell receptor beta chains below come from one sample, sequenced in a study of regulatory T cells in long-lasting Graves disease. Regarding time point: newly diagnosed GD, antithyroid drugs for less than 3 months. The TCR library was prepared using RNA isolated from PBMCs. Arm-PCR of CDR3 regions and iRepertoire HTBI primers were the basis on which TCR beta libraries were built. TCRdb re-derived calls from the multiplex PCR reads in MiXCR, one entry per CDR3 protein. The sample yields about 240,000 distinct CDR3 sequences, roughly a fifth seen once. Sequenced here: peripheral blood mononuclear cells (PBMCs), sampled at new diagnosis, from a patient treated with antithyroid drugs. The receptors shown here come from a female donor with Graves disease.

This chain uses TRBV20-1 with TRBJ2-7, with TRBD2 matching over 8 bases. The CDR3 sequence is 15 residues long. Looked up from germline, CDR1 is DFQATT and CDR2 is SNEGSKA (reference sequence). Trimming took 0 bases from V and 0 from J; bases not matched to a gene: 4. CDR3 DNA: TGCAGTGCTAGAGATCCGGGGACTAGCTCCTACGAGCAGTACTTC. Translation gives CSARDPGTSSYEQYF.

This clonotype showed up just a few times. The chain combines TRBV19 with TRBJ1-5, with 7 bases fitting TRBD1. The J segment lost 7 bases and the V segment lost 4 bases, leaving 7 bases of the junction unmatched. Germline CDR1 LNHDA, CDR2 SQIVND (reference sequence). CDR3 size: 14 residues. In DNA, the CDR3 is TGTGCCAGTAGTACGGGACAGAGGGACCAGCCCCAGCATTTT. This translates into CASSTGQRDQPQHF. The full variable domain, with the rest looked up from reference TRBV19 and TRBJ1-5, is DGGITQSPKYLFRKEGQNVTLSCEQNLNHDAMYWYRQDPGQGLRLIYYSQIVNDFQKGDIAEGYSVSREKKESFPLTVTSAQKNPTAFYLCASSTGQRDQPQHFGDGTRLSIL.

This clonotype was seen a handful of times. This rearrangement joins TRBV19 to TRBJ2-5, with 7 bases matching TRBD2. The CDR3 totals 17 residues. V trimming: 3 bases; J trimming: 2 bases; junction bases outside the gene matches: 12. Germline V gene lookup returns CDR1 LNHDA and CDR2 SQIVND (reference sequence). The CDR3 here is CASSIGRGPRLQETQYF. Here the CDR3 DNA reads TGTGCCAGTAGTATTGGGAGGGGCCCTAGACTTCAAGAGACCCAGTACTTC.

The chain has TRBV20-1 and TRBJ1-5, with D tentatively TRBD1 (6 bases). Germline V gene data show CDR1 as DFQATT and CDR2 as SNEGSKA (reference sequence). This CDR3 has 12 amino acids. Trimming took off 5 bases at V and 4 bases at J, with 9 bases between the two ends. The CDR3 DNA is TGCAGTGCTCATCAGGGGAATCAGCCCCAGCATTTT. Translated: CSAHQGNQPQHF.

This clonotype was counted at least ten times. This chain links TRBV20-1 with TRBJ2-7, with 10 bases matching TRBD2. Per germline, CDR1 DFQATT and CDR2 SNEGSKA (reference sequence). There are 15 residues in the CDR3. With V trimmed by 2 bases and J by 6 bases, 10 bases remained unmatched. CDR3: CSARPLERGGPEQYF. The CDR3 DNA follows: TGCAGTGCTAGACCGCTCGAGCGGGGGGGCCCCGAGCAGTACTTC.